This is a list of T cell receptor beta chains from one sample in a study of T-cell memory formation after mild COVID-19. One entry per CDR3 protein results from TCRdb running MiXCR on the 5' RACE reads. The sample shows about 240,000 distinct CDR3 sequences, approximately 10% of them seen only once. The sample taken for sequencing was PBMCs or a T cell subset sorted from them (not recorded which). These receptors originate from a man younger than 35 who had mild COVID-19 (a few samples of this study predate the infection). Cell type and time point are not known. Each CDR3 is given with its conserved first and last residue. The D gene is left open where the match is weak. Size is stated for part of the rows, as once, few or many counts, or as a class when the clone is expanded.

v_call: TRBV7-2; d_call: -; j_call: TRBJ2-2; clone_size: few; cdr3_nt: TGTGCCAGCAGCTTAGAGACATGGGGCACCGGGGAGCTGTTTTTT; cdr3_aa: CASSLETWGTGELFF
v_call: TRBV4-2; d_call: TRBD2; j_call: TRBJ2-7; clone_size: few; cdr3_nt: TGTGCCAGCAGCCAAGCCCAGACTAGCGGCTATGCCTACGAGCAGTACTTC; cdr3_aa: CASSQAQTSGYAYEQYF
v_call: TRBV9; d_call: TRBD2; j_call: TRBJ2-3; clone_size: -; cdr3_nt: TGTGCCAGCAGCGTAGATCAGCGGGGAAGCACAGATACGCAGTATTTT; cdr3_aa: CASSVDQRGSTDTQYF
v_call: TRBV7-2; d_call: -; j_call: TRBJ2-2; clone_size: few; cdr3_nt: TGTGCCAGCAGCTTAAGGGGGGGAGACACCGGGGAGCTGTTTTTT; cdr3_aa: CASSLRGGDTGELFF
v_call: TRBV7-2; d_call: -; j_call: TRBJ1-6; clone_size: many; cdr3_nt: TGTGCCAGCAGCTTCGAGGCAGGGATTAATTCACCCCTCCACTTT; cdr3_aa: CASSFEAGINSPLHF
v_call: TRBV5-1; d_call: TRBD1; j_call: TRBJ2-1; clone_size: -; cdr3_nt: TGCGCCAGCTACCGGGGACAGAGTTACAATGAGCAGTTCTTC; cdr3_aa: CASYRGQSYNEQFF
v_call: TRBV6-5; d_call: -; j_call: TRBJ1-4; clone_size: -; cdr3_nt: TGTGCCAGCAGTTACTCGCCCCCCAGGGAAAGAGGGGAAAAACTGTTTTTT; cdr3_aa: CASSYSPPRERGEKLFF
v_call: TRBV5-1; d_call: -; j_call: TRBJ2-2; clone_size: -; cdr3_nt: TGCGCCAGCAGCTTGAGGAACAGGACGAACACCGGGGAGCTGTTTTTT; cdr3_aa: CASSLRNRTNTGELFF
v_call: TRBV24-1; d_call: TRBD1; j_call: TRBJ1-2; clone_size: few; cdr3_nt: TGTGCCACCAGTGAAGGGGGACAGGGAGATATCTATGGCTACACCTTC; cdr3_aa: CATSEGGQGDIYGYTF
v_call: TRBV4-2; d_call: -; j_call: TRBJ2-7; clone_size: many; cdr3_nt: TGTGCCAGCAGCCAAGATTTAGATAGCTCCTACGAGCAGTACTTC; cdr3_aa: CASSQDLDSSYEQYF
v_call: TRBV7-2; d_call: TRBD1; j_call: TRBJ2-5; clone_size: few; cdr3_nt: TGTGCCAGCAGCAGCCGGGACAGGGGGCAAGAGACCCAGTACTTC; cdr3_aa: CASSSRDRGQETQYF
v_call: TRBV6-5; d_call: TRBD1; j_call: TRBJ2-7; clone_size: -; cdr3_nt: TGTGCCAGCAGGCGCAACCCCGGGACAGGGGGAGGCCATCTGAGGGAGCAGTACTTC; cdr3_aa: CASRRNPGTGGGHLREQYF
v_call: TRBV12-3/TRBV12-4; d_call: TRBD1; j_call: TRBJ1-2; clone_size: -; cdr3_nt: TGTGCCAGCAGTCGCGGACAGGGCCACACCTTC; cdr3_aa: CASSRGQGHTF
v_call: TRBV5-1; d_call: -; j_call: TRBJ2-5; clone_size: few; cdr3_nt: TGCGCCAGCAGCGCCCAGGGGTCCCAAGAGACCCAGTACTTC; cdr3_aa: CASSAQGSQETQYF
v_call: TRBV4-1; d_call: TRBD1; j_call: TRBJ1-1; clone_size: few; cdr3_nt: TGCGCCAGCTTCTCAGGGGGCTACACTGAAGCTTTCTTT; cdr3_aa: CASFSGGYTEAFF
v_call: TRBV29-1; d_call: -; j_call: TRBJ1-1; clone_size: few; cdr3_nt: TGCAGCGTTGGATCCGGGGGCGTGGAAGCTTTCTTT; cdr3_aa: CSVGSGGVEAFF
v_call: TRBV7-6; d_call: TRBD2; j_call: TRBJ2-2; clone_size: -; cdr3_nt: TGTGCCAGCAGCTTATCCAGCGGGGGACTCTGGACCGGGGAGCTGTTTTTT; cdr3_aa: CASSLSSGGLWTGELFF
v_call: TRBV3-1; d_call: TRBD1; j_call: TRBJ2-5; clone_size: few; cdr3_nt: TGTGCCAGCAGGACCCGGACAGGGTCGCAAGAGACCCAGTACTTC; cdr3_aa: CASRTRTGSQETQYF
v_call: TRBV29-1; d_call: -; j_call: TRBJ1-1; clone_size: few; cdr3_nt: TGCAGCGGGGGGGGAACGCAGAACACTGAAGCTTTCTTT; cdr3_aa: CSGGGTQNTEAFF
v_call: TRBV5-1; d_call: -; j_call: TRBJ2-1; clone_size: many; cdr3_nt: TGCGCCAGCTCGCCTGCCGCAAGAAATGAGCAGTTCTTC; cdr3_aa: CASSPAARNEQFF
v_call: TRBV18; d_call: -; j_call: TRBJ2-3; clone_size: few; cdr3_nt: TGTGCCAGCTCCCTACTATCTGGAATGTTGGTTCGAGATACGCAGTATTTT; cdr3_aa: CASSLLSGMLVRDTQYF
v_call: TRBV7-3; d_call: -; j_call: TRBJ2-3; clone_size: -; cdr3_nt: TGTGCCAGCAGCCTAGCGAGATCAGATACGCAGTATTTT; cdr3_aa: CASSLARSDTQYF
v_call: TRBV12-3/TRBV12-4; d_call: TRBD2; j_call: TRBJ2-1; clone_size: -; cdr3_nt: TGTGCCAGCAGACCAGCGGGGTGGTCCTACAATGAGCAGTTCTTC; cdr3_aa: CASRPAGWSYNEQFF
v_call: TRBV7-8; d_call: -; j_call: TRBJ2-5; clone_size: few; cdr3_nt: TGTGCCAGCAGCCTAACGGTTGAGACCCAGTACTTC; cdr3_aa: CASSLTVETQYF
v_call: TRBV6-2/TRBV6-3; d_call: -; j_call: TRBJ2-7; clone_size: medium-sized; cdr3_nt: TGTGCCAGCATCGGGGGCGAATACGAGCAGTACTTC; cdr3_aa: CASIGGEYEQYF
v_call: TRBV28; d_call: -; j_call: TRBJ2-3; clone_size: few; cdr3_nt: TGTGCCAGCAGTTTTCTTTCGGGCACAGATACGCAGTATTTT; cdr3_aa: CASSFLSGTDTQYF
v_call: TRBV28; d_call: -; j_call: TRBJ2-5; clone_size: few; cdr3_nt: TGTGCCAGCAGTCTAACAACACCGGGCGAGACCCAGTACTTC; cdr3_aa: CASSLTTPGETQYF
v_call: TRBV5-1; d_call: TRBD2; j_call: TRBJ2-1; clone_size: few; cdr3_nt: TGCGCCAGCAGCCCGGAGGGACTAGCGGGGGGACTCAATGAGCAGTTCTTC; cdr3_aa: CASSPEGLAGGLNEQFF
v_call: TRBV20-1; d_call: TRBD2; j_call: TRBJ2-1; clone_size: -; cdr3_nt: TGCAGTGCTAGAGATCGGTCGGGAGCGGGGGTCTACAATGAGCAGTTCTTC; cdr3_aa: CSARDRSGAGVYNEQFF
v_call: TRBV2; d_call: TRBD2; j_call: TRBJ2-7; clone_size: few; cdr3_nt: TGTGCCAGCCGTCGGCTGGGCGGGGGCTACGAGCAGTACTTC; cdr3_aa: CASRRLGGGYEQYF
v_call: TRBV20-1; d_call: -; j_call: TRBJ1-1; clone_size: few; cdr3_nt: TGCAGTGCTAGAGATCCCGTCGTAAGGGGAAGAACGGGCAACACTGAAGCTTTCTTT; cdr3_aa: CSARDPVVRGRTGNTEAFF
v_call: TRBV12-5; d_call: TRBD2; j_call: TRBJ2-4; clone_size: -; cdr3_nt: TGTGCTAGTGGTTTGGTAGCGGGGGCCAAAAACATTCAGTACTTC; cdr3_aa: CASGLVAGAKNIQYF
v_call: TRBV9; d_call: -; j_call: TRBJ1-1; clone_size: few; cdr3_nt: TGTGCCAGCAGCCAAGGACCGGACTCGAACACTGAAGCTTTCTTT; cdr3_aa: CASSQGPDSNTEAFF
v_call: TRBV18; d_call: -; j_call: TRBJ1-1; clone_size: few; cdr3_nt: TGTGCCAGCTCGGGGGTTGCCACTGAAGCTTTCTTT; cdr3_aa: CASSGVATEAFF
v_call: TRBV20-1; d_call: TRBD1; j_call: TRBJ1-2; clone_size: -; cdr3_nt: TGCAGTGCCATCACAGGGGCCATTAACTATGGCTACACCTTC; cdr3_aa: CSAITGAINYGYTF
v_call: TRBV4-3; d_call: -; j_call: TRBJ1-1; clone_size: few; cdr3_nt: TGCGCCAGCAGCCAAGCGGCCCACGCGGGGAACACTGAAGCTTTCTTT; cdr3_aa: CASSQAAHAGNTEAFF
v_call: TRBV7-2; d_call: -; j_call: TRBJ1-2; clone_size: -; cdr3_nt: TGTGCCAGCAGCACCCTAGAAGGGCCCGGATTTGGCGGCTACACCTTC; cdr3_aa: CASSTLEGPGFGGYTF
v_call: TRBV20-1; d_call: -; j_call: TRBJ1-2; clone_size: many; cdr3_nt: TGCAGTGCCACAGGGCATGGAGGCTATGGCTACACCTTC; cdr3_aa: CSATGHGGYGYTF
v_call: TRBV6-5; d_call: -; j_call: TRBJ2-7; clone_size: few; cdr3_nt: TGTGCCAGCACCCACGGGGGAGTCCACGAGCAGTACTTC; cdr3_aa: CASTHGGVHEQYF
v_call: TRBV27; d_call: -; j_call: TRBJ2-6; clone_size: -; cdr3_nt: TGTGCCAGCAGTCTCCCATGGACTGGGATCAGCTCTGGGGCCAACGTCCTGACTTTC; cdr3_aa: CASSLPWTGISSGANVLTF
v_call: TRBV12-3/TRBV12-4; d_call: -; j_call: TRBJ2-2; clone_size: -; cdr3_nt: TGTGCCAGCAGTTTTGCAGGTGGGGCCGGGGAGCTGTTTTTT; cdr3_aa: CASSFAGGAGELFF
v_call: TRBV2; d_call: TRBD2; j_call: TRBJ2-3; clone_size: -; cdr3_nt: TGTGCCAGCAGTCTTAGCGGGGATAGGGTGGATACGCAGTATTTT; cdr3_aa: CASSLSGDRVDTQYF
v_call: TRBV5-1; d_call: -; j_call: TRBJ2-5; clone_size: -; cdr3_nt: TGCGCCAGCAGCCTAAGGACAGCACGGGAGACCCAGTACTTC; cdr3_aa: CASSLRTARETQYF
v_call: TRBV5-1; d_call: TRBD1; j_call: TRBJ1-6; clone_size: few; cdr3_nt: TGCGCCAGCAGCTCTGACAGGGATAATTCACCCCTCCACTTT; cdr3_aa: CASSSDRDNSPLHF
v_call: TRBV7-2; d_call: -; j_call: TRBJ2-2; clone_size: few; cdr3_nt: TGTGCCAGCAGCTCGTCATATGCCGGGGAGCTGTTTTTT; cdr3_aa: CASSSSYAGELFF
v_call: TRBV7-2; d_call: TRBD2; j_call: TRBJ2-5; clone_size: -; cdr3_nt: TGTGCCAGCAGCTTAGCGCGGGAGGAATACCAGTACTTC; cdr3_aa: CASSLAREEYQYF
v_call: TRBV3-1; d_call: -; j_call: TRBJ2-2; clone_size: many; cdr3_nt: TGTGCCAGCAGCCAACGGGACACCGCAACCGGGGAGCTGTTTTTT; cdr3_aa: CASSQRDTATGELFF
v_call: TRBV6-5; d_call: -; j_call: TRBJ1-2; clone_size: -; cdr3_nt: TGTGCCAGCAGTTTCTTGGCGGTTGATGGCTACACCTTC; cdr3_aa: CASSFLAVDGYTF
v_call: TRBV20-1; d_call: TRBD2; j_call: TRBJ2-7; clone_size: few; cdr3_nt: TGCAGTGCTAGAGATCTACGGGGGGCCTACGAGCAGTACTTC; cdr3_aa: CSARDLRGAYEQYF
v_call: TRBV20-1; d_call: TRBD2; j_call: TRBJ2-5; clone_size: -; cdr3_nt: TGCAGTGCTCCCCGGACTAGCGGGGGGATCCAGGGGGCCCAGTACTTC; cdr3_aa: CSAPRTSGGIQGAQYF